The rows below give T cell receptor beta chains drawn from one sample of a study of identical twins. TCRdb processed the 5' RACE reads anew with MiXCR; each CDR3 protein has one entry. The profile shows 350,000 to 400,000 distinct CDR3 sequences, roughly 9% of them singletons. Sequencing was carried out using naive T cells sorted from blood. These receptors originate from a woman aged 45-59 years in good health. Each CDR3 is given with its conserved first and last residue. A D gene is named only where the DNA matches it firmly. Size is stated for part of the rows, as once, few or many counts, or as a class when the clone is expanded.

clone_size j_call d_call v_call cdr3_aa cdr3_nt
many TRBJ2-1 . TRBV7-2 CASSPSGRTTIYNEQFF TGTGCCAGCAGCCCATCGGGCCGGACTACGATCTACAATGAGCAGTTCTTC
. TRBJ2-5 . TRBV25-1 CASGQSDEAQYF TGTGCCAGCGGACAGAGTGATGAGGCCCAGTACTTC
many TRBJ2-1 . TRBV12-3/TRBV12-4 CASSWDSKHNEQFF TGTGCCAGCAGTTGGGATTCCAAGCACAATGAGCAGTTCTTC
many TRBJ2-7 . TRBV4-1 CASSHSNSGDEQYF TGCGCCAGCAGCCACTCCAATTCGGGGGACGAGCAGTACTTC
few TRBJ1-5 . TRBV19 CASNPGRFNQPQHF TGTGCCAGTAACCCCGGAAGGTTCAATCAGCCCCAGCATTTT
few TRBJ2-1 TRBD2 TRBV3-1 CASSQDPSLAGGEQFF TGTGCCAGCAGCCAAGACCCCTCGCTAGCGGGAGGCGAGCAGTTCTTC
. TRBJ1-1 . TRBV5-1 CASSFGPGGNTEAFF .
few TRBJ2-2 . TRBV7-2 CASSLRLDSGELFF TGTGCCAGCAGCCTGCGACTGGATTCCGGGGAGCTGTTTTTT
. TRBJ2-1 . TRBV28 CASSHTAGKGNEQFF TGTGCCAGCAGTCATACCGCAGGCAAAGGCAATGAGCAGTTCTTC
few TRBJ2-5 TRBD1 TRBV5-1 CASSLDRTAKETQYF TGCGCCAGCAGCCTGGACAGGACTGCCAAAGAGACCCAGTACTTC
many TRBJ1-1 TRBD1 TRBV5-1 CASSLTGTGNTEAFF TGCGCCAGCAGCCTAACCGGGACAGGGAACACTGAAGCTTTCTTT
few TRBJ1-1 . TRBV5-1 CASSLVTANTEAFF TGCGCCAGCAGCTTGGTCACGGCTAACACTGAAGCTTTCTTT
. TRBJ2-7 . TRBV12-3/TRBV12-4 CASSLRTASYEQYF TGTGCCAGCAGTTTGCGGACAGCCTCCTACGAGCAGTACTTC
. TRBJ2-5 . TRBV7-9 CASSFIGGNQETQYF TGTGCCAGCAGCTTTATAGGGGGGAACCAAGAGACCCAGTACTTC
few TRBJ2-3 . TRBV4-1 CASSHGEQFTDTQYF TGCGCCAGCAGCCACGGCGAGCAGTTCACAGATACGCAGTATTTT
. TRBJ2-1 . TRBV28 CASRRSAGANEQFF TGTGCCAGCAGACGCTCGGCAGGGGCGAATGAGCAGTTCTTC
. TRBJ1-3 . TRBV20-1 CSARDLRAGNTIYF TGCAGTGCTAGAGATTTGAGGGCTGGAAACACCATATATTTT
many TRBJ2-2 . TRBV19 CASREGNTGELFF TGTGCCAGCCGCGAGGGGAACACCGGGGAGCTGTTTTTT
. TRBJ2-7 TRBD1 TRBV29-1 CSVNQGADEQYF TGCAGCGTAAACCAGGGGGCTGACGAGCAGTACTTC
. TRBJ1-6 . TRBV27 CASSVRTGPNSPLHF TGTGCCAGCAGTGTAAGGACTGGCCCCAATTCACCCCTCCACTTT
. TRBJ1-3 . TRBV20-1 CSARTDVSSGNTIYF TGCAGTGCTAGGACGGACGTGAGCTCTGGAAACACCATATATTTT
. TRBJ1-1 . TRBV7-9 CASSLNAGEAFF TGTGCCAGCAGCTTAAACGCCGGTGAAGCTTTCTTT
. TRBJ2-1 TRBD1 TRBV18 CASSLIRTGSNEQFF TGTGCCAGCTCACTTATCCGGACAGGGAGCAATGAGCAGTTCTTC
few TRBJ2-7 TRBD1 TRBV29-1 CSVGTGGSYEQYF TGCAGCGTTGGGACAGGGGGTTCCTACGAGCAGTACTTC
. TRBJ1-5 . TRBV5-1 CASSLDAGGGDQPQHF TGCGCCAGCAGCTTGGATGCGGGGGGTGGGGATCAGCCCCAGCATTTT
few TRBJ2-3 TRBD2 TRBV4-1 CASSQGLAVFDTQYF TGCGCCAGCAGCCAAGGACTAGCAGTTTTTGATACGCAGTATTTT
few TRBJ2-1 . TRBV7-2 CASSLGTLILGFEQFF TGTGCCAGCAGCTTAGGGACACTTATCCTGGGGTTTGAGCAGTTCTTC
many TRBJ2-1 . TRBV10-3 CAISEGRENEQFF TGTGCCATCAGTGAAGGTCGGGAGAATGAGCAGTTCTTC
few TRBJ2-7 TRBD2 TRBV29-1 CSARTSGGYEQYF TGCAGCGCCCGGACTAGCGGTGGCTACGAGCAGTACTTC